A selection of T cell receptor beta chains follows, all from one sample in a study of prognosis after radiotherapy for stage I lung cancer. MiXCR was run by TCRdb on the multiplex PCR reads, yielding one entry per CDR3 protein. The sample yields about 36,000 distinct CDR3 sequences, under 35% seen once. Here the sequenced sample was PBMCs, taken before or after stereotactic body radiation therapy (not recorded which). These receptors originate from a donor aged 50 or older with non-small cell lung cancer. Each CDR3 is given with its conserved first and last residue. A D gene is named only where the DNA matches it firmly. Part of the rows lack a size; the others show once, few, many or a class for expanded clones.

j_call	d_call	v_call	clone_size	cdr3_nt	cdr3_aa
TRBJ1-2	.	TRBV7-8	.	TGTGCCAGCAGCATCTTTAACTATGGCTACACCTTC	CASSIFNYGYTF
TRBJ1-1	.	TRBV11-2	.	TGTGCCAGCAGCTCAGACTGGGGCGGTGAAGCTTTCTTT	CASSSDWGGEAFF
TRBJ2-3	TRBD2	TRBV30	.	TGTGCCGCGGGGGTGGGACGGGGCACAGATACGCAGTATTTT	CAAGVGRGTDTQYF
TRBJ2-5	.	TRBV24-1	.	TGTGCCACCAGTGACCCGGGACGAGGAATGGAGACCCAGTACTTC	CATSDPGRGMETQYF
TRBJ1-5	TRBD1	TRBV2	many	TGTGCCAGCGGGGGACAGGTCGCGGCCCAGCATTTT	CASGGQVAAQHF
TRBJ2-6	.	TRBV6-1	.	TGTGCCAGCAGTGGAAGGGACTCTGGGGCCAACGTCCAGACTTTC	CASSGRDSGANVQTF
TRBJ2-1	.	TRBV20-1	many	TGCAATGCTAGTAGCCGCGCCTACAATGAGCAGTTCTTC	CNASSRAYNEQFF
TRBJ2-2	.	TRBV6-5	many	TGTGCCAGCAGTTACTCAAGTGGGGTTGGCACCGGGGAGCTGTTTTTT	CASSYSSGVGTGELFF
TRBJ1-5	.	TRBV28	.	TGTGCCAGCAGTCTGGTCCAGGGGCAGTGTCAGCCCCAGCATTTT	CASSLVQGQCQPQHF
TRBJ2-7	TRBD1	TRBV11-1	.	TGTGCCAGCAGCTCGGGACAGGGGGCTCTTAGAAACGAGCAGTACTTC	CASSSGQGALRNEQYF
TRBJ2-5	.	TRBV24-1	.	TGTTCCACCAGTGGGGGGGCAGATACCCAGTACTTC	CSTSGGADTQYF
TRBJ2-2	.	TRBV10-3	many	TGTGCCATCAGTGGAGGCGGGCTCACCGGGGAGCTGTTTTTT	CAISGGGLTGELFF
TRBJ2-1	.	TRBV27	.	TGTGCCAGCAGTTCATCTTTGCCGGGGGTCGGCTACGAGCAGTTCTTC	CASSSSLPGVGYEQFF
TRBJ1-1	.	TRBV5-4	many	TGTGCCAGCAGCTCCCCGACGGGACACACTGAAGCTTTCTTT	CASSSPTGHTEAFF
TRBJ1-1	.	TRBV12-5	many	TGTGCTAGTGGTTTGGTTCTGGGCCCGAACACTGAAGCTTTCTTT	CASGLVLGPNTEAFF
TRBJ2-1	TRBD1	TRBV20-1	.	TGCAGTTACCAGACAGGGATCTCCTACAATGAGCAGTTCTTC	CSYQTGISYNEQFF
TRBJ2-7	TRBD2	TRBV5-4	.	TGTGCCAGCAGCCCGGGACTAGCGTGGCCGAGGTACTTC	CASSPGLAWPRYF
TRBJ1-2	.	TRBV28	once	TGTGCCAGCAACGATAGGAACAACGGATACACCTTC	CASNDRNNGYTF
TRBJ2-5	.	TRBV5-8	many	TGTGCCAGCAGCTTCGTTGGAAACCAAGAGACCCAGTACTTC	CASSFVGNQETQYF
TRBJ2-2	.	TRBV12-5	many	TGTGCTAGTGGTTTGGTACTGGCGGGGGCCACCGGGGAGCTGTTTTTT	CASGLVLAGATGELFF
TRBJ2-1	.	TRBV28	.	TGTGCCAGTACAATCACATCCTACAATGAGCAGTTCTTC	CASTITSYNEQFF
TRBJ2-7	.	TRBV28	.	TGTGCCACCCGGGATAGATTGAAACAGTACTTC	CATRDRLKQYF
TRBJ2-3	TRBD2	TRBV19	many	TGTGCCAGTAGTATAGCAGGACTAGCAAGGGGCACAGATACGCAGTATTTT	CASSIAGLARGTDTQYF
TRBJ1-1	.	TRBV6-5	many	TGTGCCAGCAGTTACGGAGGGGGGGGAACTGAAGCTTTCTTT	CASSYGGGGTEAFF
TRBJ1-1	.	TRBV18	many	TGTGCCAGCAACTCACAGGGTGGGAACACTGAAGCTTTCTTT	CASNSQGGNTEAFF
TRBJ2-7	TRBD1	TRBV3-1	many	TGTGCCAGCAGCCAAAATTTCGGACAGGGAGTCTCCGAGCAGTACTTC	CASSQNFGQGVSEQYF
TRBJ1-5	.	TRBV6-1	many	TGTGCCAGCAGTGAATTCCTCCCGGGAAGCAATCAGCCCCAGCATTTT	CASSEFLPGSNQPQHF
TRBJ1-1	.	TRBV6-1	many	TGTGCCAGCCAGGTCACAGGGCGGGCCGACACTGAAGCTTTCTTT	CASQVTGRADTEAFF
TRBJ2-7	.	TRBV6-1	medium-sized	TGTGCCAGCAGTGAGGGCAGGCTAAGGGACGAGCAGTACTTC	CASSEGRLRDEQYF
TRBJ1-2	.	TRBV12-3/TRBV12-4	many	TGTGCCAGCAGTCCAGACAGGCCCTATGGCTACACCTTC	CASSPDRPYGYTF
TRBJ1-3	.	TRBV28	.	TGTGCCATCATCCTCGTAGACTCTGGAAACACCATATATTTT	CAIILVDSGNTIYF
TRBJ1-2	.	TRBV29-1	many	TGCAGCGTTGAAAGCCCCGAGACGGTGAACTATGGCTACACCTTC	CSVESPETVNYGYTF
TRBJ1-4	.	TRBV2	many	TGTGCCAGCAGACGCAGGGACCCATTTAATGAAAAACTGTTTTTT	CASRRRDPFNEKLFF
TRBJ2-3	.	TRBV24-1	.	TGCGCCACCAGTGATCCCGGGACCTCCGCGGATACGCAGTATTTT	CATSDPGTSADTQYF
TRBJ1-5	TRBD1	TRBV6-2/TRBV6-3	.	TGTGCCAGTACCTCCCGGACAGGGCTGAGCAATCAGCCCCAGCATTTT	CASTSRTGLSNQPQHF
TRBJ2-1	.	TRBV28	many	TGTGCCAGCAGTCCAGGATCGACGGGGGGCGGGACCTACAATGAGCAGTTCTTC	CASSPGSTGGGTYNEQFF
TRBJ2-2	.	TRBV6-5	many	TGTGCCAGCAGTTACTCCAAGGGACTCACCGGGGAGCTGTTTTTT	CASSYSKGLTGELFF
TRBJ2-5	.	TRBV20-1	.	TGCAGTGCTAGACACACGTTAGCCCAGACCCAGTACTTC	CSARHTLAQTQYF
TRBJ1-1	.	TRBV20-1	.	TGCAGTGCTATATCCCACCAGGGTGGGGACACTGAAGCTTTCTTT	CSAISHQGGDTEAFF
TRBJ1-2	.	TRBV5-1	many	TGCGCCAGCAGCCCCAAAGGGGCTGACTATGGCTACACCTTC	CASSPKGADYGYTF
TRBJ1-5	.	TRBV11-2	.	TGTGCCAGCAGCTTAGTCTTAGGGACGAGCAATCAGCCCCAGCATTTT	CASSLVLGTSNQPQHF
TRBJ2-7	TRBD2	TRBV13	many	TGTGCCAGCAGCTCCACTCGACTAGCGGGGGACTACGAGCAGTACTTC	CASSSTRLAGDYEQYF
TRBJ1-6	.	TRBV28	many	TGTGCCAGCAGTTCGCCCACTTCACCCCTCCACTTT	CASSSPTSPLHF
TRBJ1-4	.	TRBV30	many	TGTGCCTGGAGTGGGGGGCTTGGAGAAAAACTGTTTTTT	CAWSGGLGEKLFF